The source of this TCR beta chain is a study of monozygotic twins with inflammatory bowel disease. General observations from the study: Patients got different immunosuppressive treatments, which may have made their repertoires more variable.

The CDR3 runs to 16 residues. CDR1 and CDR2 (germline): KGHSH, LQKENI. TCRdb re-analyzed the 5' RACE reads; it lists each CDR3 protein once, without DNA. The listing contains 300,000 to 450,000 distinct CDR3 sequences. Notes on this clonotype: The antigen is undetermined.

The chain recombines TRBV18 with TRBJ2-7; TCRdb lists TRBD1, though no DNA is available to test this call. The sample taken for sequencing was blood. This sequence was found in a human donor with ulcerative colitis or Crohn's disease, or a healthy co-twin of an affected twin (not recorded which). CDR3 amino acids: CASSPPSGEPGYEQYF.